This TCR beta chain emerged from a study of T cell repertoires in cytomegalovirus infection. The study, taken as a whole, reports: Cumulative public TCR beta family frequency identified CMV carriers with the relevant HLA.

The germline V gene has CDR1 LNHNV and CDR2 YYDKDF (reference sequence). The CDR3 has 15 amino acids. J lost 5 bases, V lost 5 bases, and 11 bases had no gene match. TCRdb recomputed calls from the reads with MiXCR, one row per CDR3 protein. The sample carries about 920,000 distinct CDR3 sequences, around 29% recorded once. This clonotype has just a few counts. What it binds is unknown. V gene TRBV15 combines with J gene TRBJ1-2; 7 positions agree with TRBD1. Sequenced material: cultured CD8+ T cells from PBMCs, taken from culture after CMV antigen stimulation. This sequence originates from a human donor in good health (CMV status not recorded). Some clones in this sample may be carry-over from other donors' samples. CDR3 coding DNA: TGTGCCACCAGCGGACTCCGGGACAGTCTTTATGGCTACACCTTC. It yields the protein CATSGLRDSLYGYTF.